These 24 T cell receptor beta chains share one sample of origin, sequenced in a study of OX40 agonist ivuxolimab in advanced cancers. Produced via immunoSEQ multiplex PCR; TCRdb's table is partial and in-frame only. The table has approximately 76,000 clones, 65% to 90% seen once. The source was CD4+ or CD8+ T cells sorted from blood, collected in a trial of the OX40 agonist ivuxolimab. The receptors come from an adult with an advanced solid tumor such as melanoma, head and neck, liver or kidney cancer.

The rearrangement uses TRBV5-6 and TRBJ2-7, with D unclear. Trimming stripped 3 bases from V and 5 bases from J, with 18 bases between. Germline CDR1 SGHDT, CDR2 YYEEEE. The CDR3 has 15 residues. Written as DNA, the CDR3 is TGTGCCAGCAGCTCCTGGCGGACCCAGGTTGACGAGCAGTACTTC. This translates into CASSSWRTQVDEQYF.

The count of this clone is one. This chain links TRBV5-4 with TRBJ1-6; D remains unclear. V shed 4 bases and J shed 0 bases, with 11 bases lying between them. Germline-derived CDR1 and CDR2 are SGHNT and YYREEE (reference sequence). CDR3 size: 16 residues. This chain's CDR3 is CASSPGFGSYNSPLHF. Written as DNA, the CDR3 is TGTGCCAGCAGCCCAGGCTTTGGCTCCTATAATTCACCCCTCCACTTT.

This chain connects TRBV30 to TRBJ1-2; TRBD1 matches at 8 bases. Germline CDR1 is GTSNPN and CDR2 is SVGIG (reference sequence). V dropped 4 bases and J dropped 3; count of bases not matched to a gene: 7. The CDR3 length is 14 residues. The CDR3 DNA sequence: TGTGCCTGGAAGCACAGGGGGAATGACTATGGCTACACCTTC. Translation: CAWKHRGNDYGYTF.

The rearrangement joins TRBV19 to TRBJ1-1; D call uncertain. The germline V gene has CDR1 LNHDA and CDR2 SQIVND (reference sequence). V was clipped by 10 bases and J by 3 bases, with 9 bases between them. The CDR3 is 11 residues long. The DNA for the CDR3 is TGTGCCAATGGCGGGTACACTGAAGCTTTCTTT. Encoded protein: CANGGYTEAFF.

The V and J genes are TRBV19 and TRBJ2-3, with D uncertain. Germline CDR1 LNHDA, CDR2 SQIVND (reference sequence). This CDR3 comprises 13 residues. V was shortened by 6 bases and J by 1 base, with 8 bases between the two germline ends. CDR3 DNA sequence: TGTGCCAGTAGCCCTGGGGGCACAGATACGCAGTATTTT. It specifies CASSPGGTDTQYF.

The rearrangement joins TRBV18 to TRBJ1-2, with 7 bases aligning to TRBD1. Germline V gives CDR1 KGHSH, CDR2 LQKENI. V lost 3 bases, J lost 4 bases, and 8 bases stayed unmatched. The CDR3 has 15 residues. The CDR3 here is CASSPNSGDSYGYTF. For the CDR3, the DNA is TGTGCCAGCTCACCGAACTCGGGGGACAGCTATGGCTACACCTTC. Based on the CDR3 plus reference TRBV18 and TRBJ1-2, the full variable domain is NAGVMQNPRHLVRRRGQEARLRCSPMKGHSHVYWYRQLPEEGLKFMVYLQKENIIDESGMPKERFSAEFPKEGPSILRIQQVVRGDSAAYFCASSPNSGDSYGYTFGSGTRLTVV.

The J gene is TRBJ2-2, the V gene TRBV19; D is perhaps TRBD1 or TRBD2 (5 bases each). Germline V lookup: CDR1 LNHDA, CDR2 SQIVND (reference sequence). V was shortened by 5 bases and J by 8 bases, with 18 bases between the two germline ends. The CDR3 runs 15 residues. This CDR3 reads CASSETGTAGGELFF. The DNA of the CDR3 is TGTGCCAGTAGTGAGACCGGGACCGCCGGGGGGGAGCTGTTTTTT.

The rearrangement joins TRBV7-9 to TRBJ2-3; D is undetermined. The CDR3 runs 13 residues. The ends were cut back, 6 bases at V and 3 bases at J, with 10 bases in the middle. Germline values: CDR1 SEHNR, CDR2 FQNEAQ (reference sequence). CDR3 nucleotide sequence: TGTGCCAGCAGGTCCGACATTACAGATACGCAGTATTTT. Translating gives CASRSDITDTQYF.

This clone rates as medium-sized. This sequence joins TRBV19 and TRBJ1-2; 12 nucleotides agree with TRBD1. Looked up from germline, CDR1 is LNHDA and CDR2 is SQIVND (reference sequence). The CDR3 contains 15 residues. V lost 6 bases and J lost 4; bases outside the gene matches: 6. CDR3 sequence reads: CASRVGTGGAYGYTF. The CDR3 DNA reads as TGTGCCAGTAGAGTGGGGACAGGGGGCGCCTATGGCTACACCTTC. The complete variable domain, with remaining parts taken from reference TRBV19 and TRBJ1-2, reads DGGITQSPKYLFRKEGQNVTLSCEQNLNHDAMYWYRQDPGQGLRLIYYSQIVNDFQKGDIAEGYSVSREKKESFPLTVTSAQKNPTAFYLCASRVGTGGAYGYTFGSGTRLTVV.

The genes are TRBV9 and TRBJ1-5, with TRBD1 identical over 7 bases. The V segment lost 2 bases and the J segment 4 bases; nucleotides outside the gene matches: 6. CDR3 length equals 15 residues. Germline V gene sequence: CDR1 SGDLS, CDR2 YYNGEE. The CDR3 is CASSVGGQANQPQHF. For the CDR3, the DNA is TGTGCCAGCAGCGTGGGCGGACAGGCTAATCAGCCCCAGCATTTT.

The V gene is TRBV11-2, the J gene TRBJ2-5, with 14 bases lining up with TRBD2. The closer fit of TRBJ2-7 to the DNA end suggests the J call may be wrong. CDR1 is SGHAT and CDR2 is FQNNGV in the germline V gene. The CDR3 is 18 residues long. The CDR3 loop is CASSLVWGTSGGDYEQYF. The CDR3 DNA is TGTGCCAGCAGCTTAGTTTGGGGGACTAGCGGGGGCGATTACGAGCAGTACTTC.

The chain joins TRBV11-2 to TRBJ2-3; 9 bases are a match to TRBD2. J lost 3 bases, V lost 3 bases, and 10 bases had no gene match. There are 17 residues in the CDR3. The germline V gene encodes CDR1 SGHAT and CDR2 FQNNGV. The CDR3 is CASSFTLGGGATDTQYF. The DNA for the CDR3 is TGTGCCAGCAGCTTTACGTTAGGCGGGGGGGCAACAGATACGCAGTATTTT.

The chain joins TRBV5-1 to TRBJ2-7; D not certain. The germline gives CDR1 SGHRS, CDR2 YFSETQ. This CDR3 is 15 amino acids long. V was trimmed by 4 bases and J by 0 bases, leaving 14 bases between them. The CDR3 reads CASSLQTGLSYEQYF. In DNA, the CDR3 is TGCGCCAGCAGCCTGCAGACGGGTCTCTCCTACGAGCAGTACTTC. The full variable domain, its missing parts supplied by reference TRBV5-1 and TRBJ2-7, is KAGVTQTPRYLIKTRGQQVTLSCSPISGHRSVSWYQQTPGQGLQFLFEYFSETQRNKGNFPGRFSGRQFSNSRSEMNVSTLELGDSALYLCASSLQTGLSYEQYFGPGTRLTVT.

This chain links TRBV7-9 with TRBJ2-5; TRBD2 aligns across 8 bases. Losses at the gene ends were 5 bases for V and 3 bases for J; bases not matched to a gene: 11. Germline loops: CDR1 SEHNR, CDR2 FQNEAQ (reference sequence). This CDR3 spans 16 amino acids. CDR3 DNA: TGTGCCAGCAGCATTAGTGGCGGGGGGACCAAAGAGACCCAGTACTTC. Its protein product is CASSISGGGTKETQYF.

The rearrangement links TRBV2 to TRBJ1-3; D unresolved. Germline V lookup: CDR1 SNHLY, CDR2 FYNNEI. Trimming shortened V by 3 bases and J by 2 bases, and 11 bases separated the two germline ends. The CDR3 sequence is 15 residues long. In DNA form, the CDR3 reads TGTGCCAGCAGTGATTCGGGATTCGCTGGAAACACCATATATTTT. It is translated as CASSDSGFAGNTIYF. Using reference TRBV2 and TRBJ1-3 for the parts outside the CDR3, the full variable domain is EPEVTQTPSHQVTQMGQEVILRCVPISNHLYFYWYRQILGQKVEFLVSFYNNEISEKSEIFDDQFSVERPDGSNFTLKIRSTKLEDSAMYFCASSDSGFAGNTIYFGEGSWLTVV.

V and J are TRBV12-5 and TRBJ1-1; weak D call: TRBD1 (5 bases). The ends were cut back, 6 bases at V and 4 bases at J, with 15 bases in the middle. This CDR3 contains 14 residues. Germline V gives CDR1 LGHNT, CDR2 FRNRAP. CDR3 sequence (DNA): TGTGCTAGTGGCAGGGATCGGGGGAGCACTGAAGCTTTCTTT. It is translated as CASGRDRGSTEAFF.

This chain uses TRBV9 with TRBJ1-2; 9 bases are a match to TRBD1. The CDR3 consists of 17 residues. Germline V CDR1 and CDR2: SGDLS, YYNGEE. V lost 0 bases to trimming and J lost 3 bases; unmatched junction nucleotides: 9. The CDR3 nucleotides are TGTGCCAGCAGCGTAGCGAGAGACAGGGGGTCGTACTATGGCTACACCTTC. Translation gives CASSVARDRGSYYGYTF.

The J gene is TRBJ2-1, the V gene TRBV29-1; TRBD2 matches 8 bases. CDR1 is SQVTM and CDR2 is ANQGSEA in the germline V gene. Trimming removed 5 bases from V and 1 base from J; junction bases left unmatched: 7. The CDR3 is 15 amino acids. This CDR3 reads CSVPLTSGSYNEQFF. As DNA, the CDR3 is TGCAGCGTTCCACTCACTAGCGGATCCTACAATGAGCAGTTCTTC.

CDR3 sequence reads: CASSLATGGHEQYF. The CDR3 DNA reads as TGCGCCAGCAGCTTGGCGACAGGTGGCCACGAGCAGTACTTC. The V gene is TRBV5-1, the J gene TRBJ2-7; D possibly corresponds to TRBD1 (6 bases). CDR1 is SGHRS, CDR2 YFSETQ, per germline. V gave up 0 bases and J gave up 5 bases, with 12 bases separating them. The CDR3 spans 14 residues.

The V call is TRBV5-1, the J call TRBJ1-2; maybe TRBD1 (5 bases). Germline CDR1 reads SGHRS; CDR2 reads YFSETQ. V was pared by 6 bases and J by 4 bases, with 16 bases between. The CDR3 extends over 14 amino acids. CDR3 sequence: CASKLGGEGYGYTF. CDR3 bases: TGCGCCAGCAAATTGGGGGGAGAGGGCTATGGCTACACCTTC.

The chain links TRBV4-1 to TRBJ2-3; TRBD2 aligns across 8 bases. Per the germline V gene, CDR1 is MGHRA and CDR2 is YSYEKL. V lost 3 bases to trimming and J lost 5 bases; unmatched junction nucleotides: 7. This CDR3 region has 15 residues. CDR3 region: CASSHREGVGDTQYF. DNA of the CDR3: TGCGCCAGCAGCCACCGGGAGGGGGTCGGAGATACGCAGTATTTT.

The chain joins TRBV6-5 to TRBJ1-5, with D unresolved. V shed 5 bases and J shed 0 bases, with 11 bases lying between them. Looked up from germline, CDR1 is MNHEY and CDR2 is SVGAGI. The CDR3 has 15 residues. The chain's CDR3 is CASSKGGSSNQPQHF. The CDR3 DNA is TGTGCCAGCAGTAAAGGAGGGTCTAGCAATCAGCCCCAGCATTTT.

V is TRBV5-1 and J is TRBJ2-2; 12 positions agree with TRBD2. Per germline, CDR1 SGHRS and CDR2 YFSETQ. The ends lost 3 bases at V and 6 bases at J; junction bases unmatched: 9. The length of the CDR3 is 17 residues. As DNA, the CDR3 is TGCGCCAGCAGCTGGGCCTCGACTAGCGGGGGTGCCGGGGAGCTGTTTTTT. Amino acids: CASSWASTSGGAGELFF.

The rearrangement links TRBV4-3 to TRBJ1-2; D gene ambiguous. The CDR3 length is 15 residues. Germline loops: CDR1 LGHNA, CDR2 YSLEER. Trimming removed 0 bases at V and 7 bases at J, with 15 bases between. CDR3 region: CASSQDSIGSAGYTF. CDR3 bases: TGCGCCAGCAGCCAAGATAGTATAGGTTCCGCTGGCTACACCTTC.